This T cell receptor beta chain was obtained from a study of blood T cell repertoires in COVID-19. Assay: immunoSEQ multiplex PCR; the TCRdb copy retains only in-frame clones and omits some. The sample lists around 300,000 clones; around 86% were seen once. This CDR3 comprises 12 residues. The germline gives CDR1 MNHEY, CDR2 SVGAGI. Trimming shortened V by 10 bases and J by 2 bases, and 12 bases separated the two germline ends. V usage is TRBV6-5 and J usage is TRBJ2-7, with a weak D call TRBD2 (5 bases). The source material was peripheral blood. This sequence originates from a woman aged 40 to 50 who had recovered from COVID-19. CDR3 nucleotide sequence: TGTGCCACGGGGAGAGTCCCCTACGAGCAGTACTTC. Translation: CATGRVPYEQYF.